The rows below give T cell receptor beta chains drawn from one sample of a study of T cell changes during pregnancy in multiple sclerosis. Assay: immunoSEQ multiplex PCR; the TCRdb copy retains only in-frame clones and omits some. The sample shows tens of thousands of clones, 90% to 95% of them seen only once. The sample here was CD4+ T cells from peripheral blood mononuclear cells, taken in the second trimester of pregnancy. These receptors originate from a female donor with multiple sclerosis, enrolled in a pregnancy study. Both conserved end residues are part of each CDR3. D genes are given only for firm matches. Clone sizes are given selectively: once, few, many, or a class where the clone is expanded.

>NA|TRBD2|TRBJ2-2|TRBV6-1|15
CASSEVLAGTGELFF
TGTGCCAGCAGTGAAGTACTAGCGGGGACCGGGGAGCTGTTTTTT
>NA|NA|TRBJ1-1|TRBV28|14
CASIHRVFWTEAFF
TGTGCCAGCATACACAGGGTTTTCTGGACTGAAGCTTTCTTT
>NA|TRBD2|TRBJ2-7|TRBV27|15
CASRGTSGSPLEQYF
TGTGCCAGCAGGGGGACTAGCGGGAGTCCTCTCGAGCAGTACTTC
>NA|NA|TRBJ1-1|TRBV6-6|16
CASSYRSPREVGLAFF
TGTGCCAGCAGTTACCGGTCGCCCCGAGAGGTCGGTTTGGCTTTCTTT
>NA|TRBD1|TRBJ1-4|TRBV19|16
CASSQSIGTGHEKLFF
TGTGCCAGTAGTCAATCGATCGGGACAGGTCATGAAAAACTGTTTTTT
>NA|TRBD2|TRBJ2-1|TRBV11-3|12
CATSGDYNEQFF
TGTGCCACTAGCGGGGATTACAATGAGCAGTTCTTC
>NA|NA|TRBJ1-3|TRBV20-1|11
CSAQVGNTIYF
TGCAGTGCTCAGGTTGGAAACACCATATATTTT
>NA|TRBD1|TRBJ1-3|TRBV27|15
CASSSRGLKGNTIYF
TGTGCCAGCAGTTCGAGGGGGCTTAAGGGAAACACCATATATTTT
>NA|TRBD2|TRBJ2-7|TRBV27|13
CASRLAGTYEQYF
TGTGCCAGCAGACTAGCGGGGACCTACGAGCAGTACTTC
>NA|TRBD1|TRBJ1-4|TRBV18|14
CASSPETGNEKLFF
TGTGCCAGCTCACCTGAGACAGGGAATGAAAAACTGTTTTTT
>NA|TRBD2|TRBJ2-2|TRBV18|17
CASSPPVAGGPAGELFF
TGTGCCAGCTCACCTCCGGTAGCGGGAGGGCCTGCCGGGGAGCTGTTTTTT
>NA|TRBD1|TRBJ1-2|TRBV7-6|15
CASSGDRGLMDGYTF
TGTGCCAGCAGCGGTGACAGGGGGCTAATGGATGGCTACACCTTC
>NA|NA|TRBJ2-5|TRBV5-4|14
CASSLRSFEETQYF
TGTGCCAGCAGCTTGCGGTCCTTCGAAGAGACCCAGTACTTC
>NA|NA|TRBJ2-7|TRBV2|13
CASTAVQNYEQYF
TGTGCCAGCACCGCCGTCCAGAACTACGAGCAGTACTTC
>NA|NA|TRBJ1-5|TRBV4-3|13
CASSQDRTSSQHF
TGCGCCAGCAGCCAAGATCGAACGAGTTCCCAGCATTTT
>NA|NA|TRBJ1-5|TRBV7-6|13
CASSLGTDQPQHF
TGTGCCAGCAGCTTAGGCACGGATCAGCCCCAGCATTTT
>NA|TRBD1|TRBJ1-6|TRBV28|21
CASSFLMPRDRGRNLNSPLHF
TGTGCCAGCAGTTTTTTAATGCCCCGGGACAGGGGGCGCAACTTGAATTCACCCCTCCACTTT
>few|NA|TRBJ1-5|TRBV13|15
CASSLGGQSNQPQHF
TGTGCCAGCAGCTTAGGAGGACAGAGCAATCAGCCCCAGCATTTT
>NA|NA|TRBJ1-6|TRBV25-1|14
CASSDRDRNSPLHF
TGTGCCAGCAGTGACAGGGATCGGAATTCACCCCTCCACTTT
>NA|TRBD2|TRBJ2-7|TRBV6-6|16
CASSYGAGFVSYEQYF
TGTGCCAGCAGTTATGGAGCGGGATTCGTCTCCTACGAGCAGTACTTC